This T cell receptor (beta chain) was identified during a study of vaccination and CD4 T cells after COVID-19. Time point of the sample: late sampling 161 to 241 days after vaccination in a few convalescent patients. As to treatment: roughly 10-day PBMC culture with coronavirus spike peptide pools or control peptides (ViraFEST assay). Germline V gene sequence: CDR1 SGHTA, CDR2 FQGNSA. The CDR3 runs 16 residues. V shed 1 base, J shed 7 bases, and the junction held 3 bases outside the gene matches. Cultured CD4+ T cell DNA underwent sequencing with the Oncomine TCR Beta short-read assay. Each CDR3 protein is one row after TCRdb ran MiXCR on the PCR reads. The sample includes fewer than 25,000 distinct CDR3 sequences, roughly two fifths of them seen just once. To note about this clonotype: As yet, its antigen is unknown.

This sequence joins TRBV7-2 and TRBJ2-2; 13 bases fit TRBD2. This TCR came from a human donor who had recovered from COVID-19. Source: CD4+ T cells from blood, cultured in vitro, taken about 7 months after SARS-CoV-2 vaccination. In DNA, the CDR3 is TGTGCCAGCAGCTTAGAAAGGACTAGCGGGGGCGGGGAGCTGTTTTTT. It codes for CASSLERTSGGGELFF.